This note documents a single TCR beta chain sequence. This entry belongs to a study of blood T cell repertoires in COVID-19. Study information: Donors in the United States, Italy and Spain gave samples during acute or convalescent COVID-19. The analysed material was cDNA or gDNA that came from T cells, B-cell-depleted T cells, or PBMCs.

From germline, CDR1 is MNHEY and CDR2 SMNVEV (reference sequence). V was trimmed by 3 bases and J by 6 bases, leaving 12 bases between them. This CDR3 contains 13 residues. Authors' analysis steps: Reference gene primer amplification yielded estimated nucleated cell counts. The protocol was immunoSEQ multiplex PCR, while the TCRdb copy is restricted to in-frame clones and leaves out a portion. D and trimming were read from the DNA, whereas the V and J calls and clone size are those reported in that table. The sample has about 200,000 clones, around 85% seen once. The material sequenced was peripheral blood. This sequence joins TRBV27 and TRBJ2-7; D is undetermined. The TCR was taken from a man in his forties with acute or convalescent COVID-19. The DNA for the CDR3 is TGTGCCAGCAGTTTCCCGGGTTCGGGCGAGCAGTACTTC. Translating it yields CASSFPGSGEQYF.